Below are 4 T cell receptor beta chains sequenced from a single sample in a study of regulatory T cells in long-lasting Graves disease. CDR3 regions were amplified by Arm-PCR using iRepertoire HTBI primers to build TCR beta libraries. TCRdb fed the multiplex PCR reads into MiXCR, producing one record per CDR3 protein. The data hold roughly 530,000 distinct CDR3 sequences, with about 16% observed a single time. Regarding time point: newly diagnosed GD, antithyroid drugs for less than 3 months. From PBMCs, RNA was extracted and then used to make the TCR library. This same sample was also taken into another study, of T cells in Graves' hyperthyroidism and ophthalmopathy.

The material was peripheral blood mononuclear cells (PBMCs), obtained at new diagnosis, from a patient treated with antithyroid drugs. These receptors originate from a woman aged 35 to 60 with Graves disease.

Comment on this clonotype: Just one base apart from a much larger clone, this may be a read error. V and J are TRBV2 and TRBJ1-5; tentative D call: TRBD1 (6 bases). V shed 4 bases and J shed 6 bases, with 13 bases lying between them. This CDR3 has 14 residues. Germline V gene sequence: CDR1 SNHLY, CDR2 FYNNEI. CDR3: CASSVWQGSQPQHF. DNA of the CDR3: TGTGCCAGCAGTGTGTGGCAGGGGAGTCAGCCCCAGCATTTT.

Many counts were recorded for this clonotype. CDR3 in DNA: TGTGCCAGCTCACACGCCTACGAGCAGTACTTC. Residues: CASSHAYEQYF. This sequence joins TRBV18 and TRBJ2-7, with unresolved D. Germline-derived CDR1 and CDR2 are KGHSH and LQKENI. V lost 4 bases to trimming and J lost 2 bases, with 3 bases between them. The CDR3 spans 11 residues.

This sequence joins TRBV3-1 and TRBJ1-2; TRBD1 agrees at 12 bases. The trim removed 2 bases at V and 7 bases at J, leaving 11 bases unmatched. Germline V gene lookup returns CDR1 LGHDT and CDR2 YNNKEL (reference sequence). This CDR3 has 17 amino acids. The CDR3 sequence: CASSQRVPGQGAGGYTF. DNA of the CDR3: TGTGCCAGCAGCCAAAGGGTTCCGGGACAGGGGGCGGGTGGCTACACCTTC.

This clonotype has a count of ten or more. The chain employs TRBV20-1 and TRBJ1-1, with 9 bases lining up with TRBD1. There are 14 residues in the CDR3. The V and J ends lost 6 bases and 4 bases, in that order; junction bases with no gene match: 9. In germline, CDR1 is DFQATT, CDR2 SNEGSKA (reference sequence). The CDR3 DNA reads TGCAGTGCATCTACGGGGACAGGGATCACTGAAGCTTTCTTT. Its translation: CSASTGTGITEAFF.